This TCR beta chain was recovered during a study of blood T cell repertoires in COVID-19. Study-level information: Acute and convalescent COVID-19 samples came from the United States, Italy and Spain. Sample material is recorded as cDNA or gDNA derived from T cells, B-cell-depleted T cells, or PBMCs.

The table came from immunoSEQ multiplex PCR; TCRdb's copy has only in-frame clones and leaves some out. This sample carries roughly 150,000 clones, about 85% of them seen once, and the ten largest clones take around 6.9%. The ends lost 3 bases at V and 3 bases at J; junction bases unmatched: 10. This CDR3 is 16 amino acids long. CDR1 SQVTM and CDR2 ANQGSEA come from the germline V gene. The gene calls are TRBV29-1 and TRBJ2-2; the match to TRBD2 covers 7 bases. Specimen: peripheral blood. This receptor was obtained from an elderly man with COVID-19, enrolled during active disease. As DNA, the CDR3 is TGCAGCGTTGACGGTGGCGGGGGAACTCACACCGGGGAGCTGTTTTTT. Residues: CSVDGGGGTHTGELFF.